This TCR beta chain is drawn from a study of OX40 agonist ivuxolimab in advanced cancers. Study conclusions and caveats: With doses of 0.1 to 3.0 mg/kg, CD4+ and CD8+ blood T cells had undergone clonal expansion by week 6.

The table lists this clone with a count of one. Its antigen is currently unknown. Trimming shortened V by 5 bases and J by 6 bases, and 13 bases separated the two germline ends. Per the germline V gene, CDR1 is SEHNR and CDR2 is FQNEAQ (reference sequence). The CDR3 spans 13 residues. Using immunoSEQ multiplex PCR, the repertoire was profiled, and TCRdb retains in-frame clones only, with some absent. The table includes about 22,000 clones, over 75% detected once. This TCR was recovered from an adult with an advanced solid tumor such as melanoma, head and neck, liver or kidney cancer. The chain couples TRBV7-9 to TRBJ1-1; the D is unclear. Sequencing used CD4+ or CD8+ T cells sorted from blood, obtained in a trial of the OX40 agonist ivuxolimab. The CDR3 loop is CASSRPAAPEAFF. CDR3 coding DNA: TGTGCCAGCAGCCGCCCTGCTGCGCCTGAAGCTTTCTTT.